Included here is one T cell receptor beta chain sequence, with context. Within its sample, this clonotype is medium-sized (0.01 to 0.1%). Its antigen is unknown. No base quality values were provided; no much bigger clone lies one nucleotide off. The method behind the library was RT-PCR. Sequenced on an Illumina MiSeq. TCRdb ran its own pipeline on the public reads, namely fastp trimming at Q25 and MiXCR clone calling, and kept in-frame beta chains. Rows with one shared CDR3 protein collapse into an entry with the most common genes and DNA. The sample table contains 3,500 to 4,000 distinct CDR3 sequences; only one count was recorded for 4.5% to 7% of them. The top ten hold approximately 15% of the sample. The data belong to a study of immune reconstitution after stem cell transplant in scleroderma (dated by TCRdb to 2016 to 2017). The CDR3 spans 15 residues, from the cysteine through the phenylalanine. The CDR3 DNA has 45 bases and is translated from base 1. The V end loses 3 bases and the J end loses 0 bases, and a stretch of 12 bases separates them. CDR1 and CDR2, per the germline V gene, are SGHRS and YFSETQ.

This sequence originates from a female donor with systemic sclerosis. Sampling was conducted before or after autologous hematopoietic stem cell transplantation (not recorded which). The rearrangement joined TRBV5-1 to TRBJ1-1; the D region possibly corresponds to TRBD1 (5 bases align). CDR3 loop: CASSSTEIMNTEAFF. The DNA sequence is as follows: TGCGCCAGCAGCTCGACAGAAATCATGAACACTGAAGCTTTCTTT. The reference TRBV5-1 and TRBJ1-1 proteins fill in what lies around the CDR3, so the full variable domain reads KAGVTQTPRYLIKTRGQQVTLSCSPISGHRSVSWYQQTPGQGLQFLFEYFSETQRNKGNFPGRFSGRQFSNSRSEMNVSTLELGDSALYLCASSSTEIMNTEAFFGQGTRLTVV.